The clone carrying this T cell receptor beta chain was observed a single time. The antigen remains unidentified. This specimen belongs to a study of T cell responses to AZD1222 COVID-19 vaccine. Study conclusions and caveats: Repertoire sampling happened only post peak T cell response. Nearly half of unique spike-specific TCRs reportedly avoided B.1.351 and B.1.1.7 mutated regions.

CDR3 length: 15 amino acids. Trimming removed 8 bases from V and 10 bases from J, with 21 bases in between. In germline, CDR1 is MNHEY, CDR2 SMNVEV (reference sequence). This table comes from immunoSEQ multiplex PCR, and its TCRdb copy is limited to in-frame clones, with some not included. The table has more than 95,000 clones, about nine tenths seen once. The genes are TRBV27 and TRBJ1-6; D possibly corresponds to TRBD1 (5 bases). The TCR sequence derives from an adult in good health. Sequencing was performed on peripheral blood, taken on day 0 of AZD1222 vaccination. CDR3 loop: CASGGVTIWGSPLHF. The CDR3 DNA sequence: TGTGCCAGCGGGGGGGTAACCATCTGGGGCTCACCCCTCCACTTT.